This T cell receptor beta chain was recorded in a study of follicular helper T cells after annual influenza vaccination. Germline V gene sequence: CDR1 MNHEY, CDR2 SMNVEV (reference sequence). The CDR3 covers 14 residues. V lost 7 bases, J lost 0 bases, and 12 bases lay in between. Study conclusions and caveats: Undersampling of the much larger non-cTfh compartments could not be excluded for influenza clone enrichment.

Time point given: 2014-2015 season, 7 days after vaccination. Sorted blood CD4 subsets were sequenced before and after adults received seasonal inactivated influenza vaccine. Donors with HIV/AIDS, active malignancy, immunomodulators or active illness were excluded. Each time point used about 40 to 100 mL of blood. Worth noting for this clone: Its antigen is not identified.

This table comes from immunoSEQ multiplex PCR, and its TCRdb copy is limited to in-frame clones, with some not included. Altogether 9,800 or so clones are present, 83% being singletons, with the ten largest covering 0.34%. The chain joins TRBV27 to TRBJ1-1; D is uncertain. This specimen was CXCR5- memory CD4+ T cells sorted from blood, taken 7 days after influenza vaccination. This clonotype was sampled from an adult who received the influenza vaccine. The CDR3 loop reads CASTSLAMNTEAFF. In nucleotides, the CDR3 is TGTGCCAGCACCTCCCTTGCCATGAACACTGAAGCTTTCTTT.